This record covers a single TCR beta chain. Those enrolled in Seattle joined during active infection and were followed longitudinally afterward. J lost 7 bases, V lost 4 bases, and 9 bases had no gene match. This CDR3 has 15 amino acids. Germline loops: CDR1 MNHEY, CDR2 SVGAGI. This sample stems from a study of blood T cell repertoires in COVID-19. Study-level background: Material from acute and convalescent COVID-19 was sourced from the United States, Italy and Spain. Sample material is recorded as cDNA or gDNA derived from T cells, B-cell-depleted T cells, or PBMCs.

Per the original data handling: Amplified reference gene primers provided the basis for estimating nucleated cell counts. Assay: immunoSEQ multiplex PCR; the TCRdb copy retains only in-frame clones and omits some. V, J and clone size reflect that table, while D and trimming were determined from the DNA. The sample shows over 150,000 clones, approximately 86% of them seen only once. The specimen was peripheral blood. The sequence was collected from a man aged 60-69 years with COVID-19, enrolled during active disease. The chain joins TRBV6-5 to TRBJ2-1; 8 positions agree with TRBD1. The CDR3 region is CASSFTGTGVNEQFF. CDR3 sequence (DNA): TGTGCCAGCAGTTTCACCGGGACAGGAGTGAATGAGCAGTTCTTC.